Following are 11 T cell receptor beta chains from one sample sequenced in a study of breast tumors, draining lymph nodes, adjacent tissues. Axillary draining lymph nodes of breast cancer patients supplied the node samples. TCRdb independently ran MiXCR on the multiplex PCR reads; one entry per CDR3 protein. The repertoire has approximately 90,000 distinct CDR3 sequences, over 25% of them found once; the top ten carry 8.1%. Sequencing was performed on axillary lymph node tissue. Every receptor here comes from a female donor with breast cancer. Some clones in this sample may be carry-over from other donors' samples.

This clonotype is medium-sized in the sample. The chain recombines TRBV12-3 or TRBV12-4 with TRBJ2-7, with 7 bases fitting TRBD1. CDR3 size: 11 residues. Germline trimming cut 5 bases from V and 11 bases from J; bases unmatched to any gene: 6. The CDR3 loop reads CASSDRVVKYF. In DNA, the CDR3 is TGTGCCAGCAGTGACAGGGTGGTGAAGTACTTC.

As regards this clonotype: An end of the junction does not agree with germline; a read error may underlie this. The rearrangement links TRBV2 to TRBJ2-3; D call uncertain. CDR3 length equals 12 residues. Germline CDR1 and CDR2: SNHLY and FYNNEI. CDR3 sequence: CGSRLKPDTQYF. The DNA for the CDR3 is TGTGGCAGCAGGCTAAAACCGGATACGCAGTATTTT.

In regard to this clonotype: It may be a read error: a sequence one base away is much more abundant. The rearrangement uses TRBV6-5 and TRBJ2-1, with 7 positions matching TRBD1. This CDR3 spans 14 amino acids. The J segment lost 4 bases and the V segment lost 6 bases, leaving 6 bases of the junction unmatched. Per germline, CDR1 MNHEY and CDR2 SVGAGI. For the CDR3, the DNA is TGTGCCAGCAGGGACAGGAAAGATTACAATGAGCAGTTCTTC. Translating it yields CASRDRKDYNEQFF.

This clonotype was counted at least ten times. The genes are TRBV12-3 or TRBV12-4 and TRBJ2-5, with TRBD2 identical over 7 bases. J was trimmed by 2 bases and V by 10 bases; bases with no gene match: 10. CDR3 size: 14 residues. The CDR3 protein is CATRLAEWQETQYF. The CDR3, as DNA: TGTGCCACCAGACTAGCAGAATGGCAAGAGACCCAGTACTTC.

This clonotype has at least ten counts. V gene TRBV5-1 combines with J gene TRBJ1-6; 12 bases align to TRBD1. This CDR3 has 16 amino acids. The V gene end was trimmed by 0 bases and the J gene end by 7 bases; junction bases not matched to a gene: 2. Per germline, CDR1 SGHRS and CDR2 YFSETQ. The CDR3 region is CASSLEGQGANSPLHF. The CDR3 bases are TGCGCCAGCAGCTTGGAGGGACAGGGGGCGAATTCACCCCTCCACTTT.

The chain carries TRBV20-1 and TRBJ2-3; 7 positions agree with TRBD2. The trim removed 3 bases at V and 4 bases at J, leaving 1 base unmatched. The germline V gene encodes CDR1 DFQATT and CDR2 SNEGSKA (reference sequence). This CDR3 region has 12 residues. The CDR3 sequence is CSASGRPDTQYF. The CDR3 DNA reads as TGCAGTGCTAGCGGGAGGCCAGATACGCAGTATTTT.

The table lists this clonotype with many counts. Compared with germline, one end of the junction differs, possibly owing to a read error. The CDR3 DNA reads as TGTGCCGGCAGTCCCAGGGGTTTTGGGGCCAACGTCCTGACTTTC. This gives the protein CAGSPRGFGANVLTF. The chain recombines TRBV6-1 with TRBJ2-6; D may be TRBD1 (6 bases). The CDR3 contains 15 residues. Germline V gene lookup returns CDR1 MNHNS and CDR2 SASEGT.

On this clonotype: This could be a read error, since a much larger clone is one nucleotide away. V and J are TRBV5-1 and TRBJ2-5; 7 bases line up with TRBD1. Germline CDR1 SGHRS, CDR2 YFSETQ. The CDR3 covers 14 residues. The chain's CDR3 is CASSSTGQQDTQYF. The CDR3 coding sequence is TGCGCCAGCAGCTCCACGGGACAGCAAGACACCCAGTACTTC. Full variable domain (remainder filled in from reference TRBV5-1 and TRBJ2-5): KAGVTQTPRYLIKTRGQQVTLSCSPISGHRSVSWYQQTPGQGLQFLFEYFSETQRNKGNFPGRFSGRQFSNSRSEMNVSTLELGDSALYLCASSSTGQQDTQYFGPGTRLLVL.

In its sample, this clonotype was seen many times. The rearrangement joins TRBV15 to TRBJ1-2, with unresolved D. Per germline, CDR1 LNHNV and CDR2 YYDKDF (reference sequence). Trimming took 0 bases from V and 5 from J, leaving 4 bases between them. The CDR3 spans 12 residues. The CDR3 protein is CATSRDNYGYTF. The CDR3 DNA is TGTGCCACCAGCAGAGATAATTATGGCTACACCTTC.

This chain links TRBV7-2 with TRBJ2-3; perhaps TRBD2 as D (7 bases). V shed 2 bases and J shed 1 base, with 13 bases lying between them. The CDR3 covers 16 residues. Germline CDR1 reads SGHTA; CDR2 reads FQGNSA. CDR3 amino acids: CASSLSTGRGTDTQYF. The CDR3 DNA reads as TGTGCCAGCAGCTTATCTACAGGGAGGGGCACAGATACGCAGTATTTT.

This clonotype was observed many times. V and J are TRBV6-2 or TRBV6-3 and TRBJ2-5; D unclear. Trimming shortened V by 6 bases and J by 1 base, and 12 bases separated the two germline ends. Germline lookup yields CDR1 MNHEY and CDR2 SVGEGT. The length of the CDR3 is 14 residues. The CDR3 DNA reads TGTGCCAGCAGGCGAGGTTGGGCCCAAGAGACCCAGTACTTC. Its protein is CASRRGWAQETQYF.